A single sample is the source of the 29 T cell receptor beta chains below, sequenced in a study of T cell repertoires in cytomegalovirus infection. Antigens of these TCRs are unknown. TCRdb re-analysed the reads in MiXCR, keeping a single row per CDR3 protein. Of 150,000 to 200,000 distinct CDR3 sequences listed, about a fifth were seen once; the top ten hold roughly 27%. The sample was CD8+ T cells from cultured PBMCs, taken from culture after CMV antigen stimulation. All receptors derive from a human donor in good health (CMV status not recorded). Some clones in this sample may be carry-over from other donors' samples.

The V gene is TRBV5-5, the J gene TRBJ1-4; 7 positions agree with TRBD1. The junction had 7 bases not matched to a gene; V was cut back by 3 bases and J by 2 bases. Germline CDR1 reads SGHKS; CDR2 reads YYEKEE (reference sequence). The CDR3 is made up of 16 amino acids. CDR3 sequence reads: CASSYRQGPTNEKLFF. In DNA form, the CDR3 reads TGTGCCAGCAGCTATCGACAGGGTCCGACTAATGAAAAACTGTTTTTT.

The CDR3 loop is CASSGPGQGLYGYTF. In nucleotides, the CDR3 is TGTGCCAGCAGCGGGCCAGGACAGGGGTTATACGGCTACACCTTC. The chain combines TRBV7-9 with TRBJ1-2; 9 bases fit TRBD1. The V gene's germline CDR1 is SEHNR and CDR2 FQNEAQ (reference sequence). This CDR3 is built from 15 residues. Trimming took 5 bases from V and 8 from J; bases not matched to a gene: 12. The full variable domain, rest sourced from reference TRBV7-9 and TRBJ1-2, is DTGVSQNPRHKITKRGQNVTFRCDPISEHNRLYWYRQTLGQGPEFLTYFQNEAQLEKSRLLSDRFSAERPKGSFSTLEIQRTEQGDSAMYLCASSGPGQGLYGYTFGSGTRLTVV.

Remarks on this clonotype: One end of the junction fails to match germline, which may point to a read error. CDR3 residues: CDSSFSRLPNYGYTF. The CDR3 DNA is TGTGACAGCAGTTTTTCCCGCCTTCCTAACTATGGCTACACCTTC. The chain recombines TRBV27 with TRBJ1-2; D remains unclear. CDR3 length: 15 residues. The germline CDR1 and CDR2 sequences are MNHEY and SMNVEV (reference sequence).

In regard to this clonotype: The CDR3 does not close with the conserved phenylalanine or tryptophan, likely indicating a read error. The gene calls are TRBV7-2 and TRBJ2-7; D ambiguous. The CDR3 runs 14 residues. V lost 1 base, J lost 0 bases, and 7 bases lay in between. Germline V lookup: CDR1 SGHTA, CDR2 FQGNSA. The CDR3 DNA follows: TGTGCCAGCAGCTTAGTGGCCCCCTCCTACGAGCAGTACATC. Translation gives CASSLVAPSYEQYI.

The rearrangement links TRBV7-8 to TRBJ1-2; D is ambiguous. Germline CDR1 SGHVS, CDR2 FQNEAQ. Trimming removed 0 bases from V and 8 bases from J, with 16 bases in between. The length of the CDR3 is 15 residues. The CDR3 spells CASSLAPFQRQGYTF. The DNA for the CDR3 is TGTGCCAGCAGCTTAGCTCCTTTCCAGCGCCAGGGCTACACCTTC.

The chain carries TRBV7-3 and TRBJ2-7; D perhaps matches TRBD2 (6 bases). Per germline, CDR1 SGHTA and CDR2 FQGTGA. This CDR3 is built from 15 residues. V lost 5 bases, J lost 4 bases, and 18 bases lay in between. DNA of the CDR3: TGTGCCAGCAGCCACATCACCGGGGGAAATTACGAGCAGTACTTC. It is translated as CASSHITGGNYEQYF. The complete variable domain, with remaining parts taken from reference TRBV7-3 and TRBJ2-7, reads GAGVSQTPSNKVTEKGKYVELRCDPISGHTALYWYRQSLGQGPEFLIYFQGTGAADDSGLPNDRFFAVRPEGSVSTLKIQRTERGDSAVYLCASSHITGGNYEQYFGPGTRLTVT.

This clonotype was observed a few times. J is TRBJ2-1 and V is TRBV7-8, with 9 bases lining up with TRBD1. This CDR3 is 15 amino acids long. V lost 2 bases and J lost 9; bases outside the gene matches: 8. Germline-derived CDR1 and CDR2 are SGHVS and FQNEAQ. The CDR3 reads CASSLRWDRVGEQFF. The CDR3 nucleotides are TGTGCCAGCAGCTTAAGATGGGACAGGGTAGGTGAGCAGTTCTTC.

This clonotype was observed a handful of times. The rearrangement uses TRBV7-9 and TRBJ2-5; 9 nucleotides line up with TRBD1. V lost 5 bases to trimming and J lost 5 bases; unmatched junction nucleotides: 9. Germline values: CDR1 SEHNR, CDR2 FQNEAQ (reference sequence). This CDR3 spans 15 amino acids. CDR3 DNA: TGTGCCAGCAGCGACGGGACAGGGCGTCCGGAGACCCAGTACTTC. It yields the protein CASSDGTGRPETQYF.

The CDR3 DNA follows: TGTGCCAGCAGCGAAGGGTTCGGGGGGGCTTGGGAGACCCAGTACTTC. Translated: CASSEGFGGAWETQYF. The chain has TRBV7-8 and TRBJ2-5, with 8 bases fitting TRBD2. CDR1 is SGHVS and CDR2 is FQNEAQ in the germline V gene. V dropped 5 bases and J dropped 5; count of bases not matched to a gene: 13. This CDR3 region has 16 residues. The full variable domain, completed using reference TRBV7-8 and TRBJ2-5, is GAGVSQSPRYKVAKRGQDVALRCDPISGHVSLFWYQQALGQGPEFLTYFQNEAQLDKSGLPSDRFFAERPEGSVSTLKIQRTQQEDSAVYLCASSEGFGGAWETQYFGPGTRLLVL.

The CDR3 spells CAGGPGGNQPQHF. DNA for the CDR3: TGTGCCGGCGGCCCTGGGGGAAATCAGCCCCAGCATTTT. The gene calls are TRBV7-8 and TRBJ1-5, with D possibly being TRBD1 (5 bases). CDR1 is SGHVS, CDR2 FQNEAQ, per germline. The V gene lost 11 bases and the J gene lost 4 bases, with 15 bases spanning the gap. This CDR3 contains 13 residues.

The CDR3 spells CASRIGNYEQYF. The CDR3 coding sequence is TGTGCCAGCAGGATCGGAAACTACGAGCAGTACTTC. The chain recombines TRBV5-5 with TRBJ2-7; D is ambiguous. The CDR3 has 12 amino acids. Germline loops: CDR1 SGHKS, CDR2 YYEKEE (reference sequence). The V end lost 5 bases, the J end lost 3 bases, and 9 bases lay between the germline ends.

V and J are TRBV11-1 and TRBJ2-3, with 10 bases that match TRBD2. V lost 5 bases to trimming and J lost 5 bases; unmatched junction nucleotides: 7. Germline V lookup: CDR1 SGHAT, CDR2 FQDESV (reference sequence). The CDR3 sequence is 15 residues long. The CDR3 loop reads CASSPLSGGQDTQYF. In DNA form, the CDR3 reads TGTGCCAGCAGCCCACTTAGCGGGGGGCAAGATACGCAGTATTTT.

This clonotype was picked up a small number of times. The rearrangement links TRBV7-8 to TRBJ1-5, with 8 bases that match TRBD1. This CDR3 has 15 amino acids. The ends lost 1 base at V and 4 bases at J; junction bases unmatched: 3. Germline CDR1 SGHVS, CDR2 FQNEAQ. The DNA of the CDR3 is TGTGCCAGCAGCTTAGACAGGGGGGATAATCAGCCCCAGCATTTT. It specifies CASSLDRGDNQPQHF.

This clonotype was counted a few times. The rearrangement links TRBV28 to TRBJ1-1, with D possibly being TRBD1 (6 bases). In germline, CDR1 is MDHEN, CDR2 SYDVKM. Trimming shortened V by 4 bases and J by 10 bases, and 19 bases separated the two germline ends. This CDR3 has 14 amino acids. DNA of the CDR3: TGTGCCAGCAGTTATGCAGGGGTAGACCTGGGAGCTTTCTTT. Its protein product is CASSYAGVDLGAFF.

The chain couples TRBV6-2 or TRBV6-3 to TRBJ1-1, with TRBD1 as a possible D gene (5 bases). Germline CDR1 reads MNHEY; CDR2 reads SVGEGT. Between the trimmed V and J ends, which lost 8 bases and 4 bases, there was a span of 14 bases. This CDR3 spans 13 amino acids. The CDR3: CASGRGGGTEAFF. The DNA for the CDR3 is TGTGCCAGCGGGAGGGGTGGTGGCACTGAAGCTTTCTTT.

This clonotype has more than one count but fewer than ten. This chain uses TRBV6-2 or TRBV6-3 with TRBJ1-2, with D uncertain. With 4 bases removed from V and 9 bases from J, the gap between germline ends came to 9 bases. The CDR3 loop spans 11 amino acids. Per germline, CDR1 MNHEY and CDR2 SVGEGT. The CDR3 protein is CASSSPRSYTF. The CDR3 DNA reads TGTGCCAGCAGTTCCCCTCGCAGCTACACCTTC.

In its sample, this clonotype was seen a few times. The chain is built from TRBV11-2 and TRBJ1-1, with 8 bases that match TRBD1. The CDR3 extends over 17 amino acids. The germline V gene has CDR1 SGHAT and CDR2 FQNNGV. Germline trimming cut 2 bases from V and 2 bases from J; bases unmatched to any gene: 10. The CDR3 region is CASSLTPGQGPNTEAFF. CDR3 in DNA: TGTGCCAGCAGCTTAACCCCCGGACAGGGACCCAACACTGAAGCTTTCTTT.

V and J are TRBV7-2 and TRBJ2-7; TRBD2 aligns across 12 bases. Germline-derived CDR1 and CDR2 are SGHTA and FQGNSA. The CDR3 extends over 17 amino acids. V dropped 5 bases and J dropped 6; count of bases not matched to a gene: 14. The CDR3 loop reads CASSKTSGGSSQGEQYF. CDR3 DNA: TGTGCCAGCAGCAAGACTAGCGGGGGTTCTTCTCAAGGCGAGCAGTACTTC.

V is TRBV11-1 and J is TRBJ2-7, with D possibly TRBD2 on 7 matching bases. Germline CDR1 and CDR2: SGHAT and FQDESV (reference sequence). The CDR3 totals 14 residues. Trimming shortened V by 3 bases and J by 6 bases, and 15 bases separated the two germline ends. The CDR3 DNA is TGTGCCAGCAGCTTGGGGGGGCGATCCCTCGAGCAGTACTTC. Protein: CASSLGGRSLEQYF. The variable domain in full, with the rest retrieved from reference TRBV11-1 and TRBJ2-7, is EAEVAQSPRYKITEKSQAVAFWCDPISGHATLYWYRQILGQGPELLVQFQDESVVDDSQLPKDRFSAERLKGVDSTLKIQPAELGDSAMYLCASSLGGRSLEQYFGPGTRLTVT.

The chain employs TRBV27 and TRBJ2-7; TRBD1 matches 9 bases. V trimming: 0 bases; J trimming: 6 bases; junction bases outside the gene matches: 6. There are 15 residues in the CDR3. Germline V gene lookup returns CDR1 MNHEY and CDR2 SMNVEV (reference sequence). The CDR3 nucleotides read TGTGCCAGCAGTTTATCCCCCGGGACAGGGCTCGAGCAGTACTTC. Translating gives CASSLSPGTGLEQYF.

A few counts support this clonotype. This sequence joins TRBV6-2 or TRBV6-3 and TRBJ2-1; the match to TRBD1 covers 7 bases. The CDR3 totals 17 residues. The trim removed 6 bases at V and 3 bases at J, leaving 14 bases unmatched. Germline V lookup: CDR1 MNHEY, CDR2 SVGEGT. The CDR3 DNA reads TGTGCCAGCAGCGCGCTTCGGACAGGCCCCATCTACAATGAGCAGTTCTTC. Translating it yields CASSALRTGPIYNEQFF.

In its sample, this clonotype was seen once. The genes are TRBV6-2 or TRBV6-3 and TRBJ1-1; TRBD1 agrees at 7 bases. Germline assignment: CDR1 MNHEY and CDR2 SVGEGT. J was trimmed by 3 bases and V by 2 bases; bases with no gene match: 18. CDR3 length: 19 amino acids. CDR3 loop: CASSYLTGGQRWAYTEAFF. CDR3 DNA: TGTGCCAGCAGTTACCTTACGGGGGGACAGCGGTGGGCCTACACTGAAGCTTTCTTT.

This clonotype has a handful of counts. The genes are TRBV12-5 and TRBJ2-3, with no clear D. V gave up 2 bases and J gave up 4 bases, with 7 bases separating them. This CDR3 has 13 residues. Per the germline V gene, CDR1 is LGHNT and CDR2 is FRNRAP. The CDR3 coding sequence is TGTGCTAGTGGTTTGTCCCCATCAGATACGCAGTATTTT. Protein: CASGLSPSDTQYF. The full variable domain, in which reference TRBV12-5 and TRBJ2-3 provide the parts outside the CDR3, is DARVTQTPRHKVTEMGQEVTMRCQPILGHNTVFWYRQTMMQGLELLAYFRNRAPLDDSGMPKDRFSAEMPDATLATLKIQPSEPRDSAVYFCASGLSPSDTQYFGPGTRLTVL.

This clonotype was detected only a few times. The chain employs TRBV28 and TRBJ1-1; 7 bases are a match to TRBD1. Germline trimming cut 2 bases from V and 0 bases from J; bases unmatched to any gene: 6. Germline V gene sequence: CDR1 MDHEN, CDR2 SYDVKM. The CDR3 totals 16 residues. In DNA form, the CDR3 reads TGTGCCAGCAGTTTAGGGACAGCTAGCCTGAACACTGAAGCTTTCTTT. This codes for CASSLGTASLNTEAFF.

Comments on this clonotype: The conserved closing phenylalanine or tryptophan is absent in this CDR3, likely reflecting a read error. The genes are TRBV7-2 and TRBJ2-5; 12 nucleotides line up with TRBD1. The germline V gene has CDR1 SGHTA and CDR2 FQGNSA. The V and J ends lost 3 bases and 5 bases, in that order; junction bases with no gene match: 7. There are 16 residues in the CDR3. This chain's CDR3 is CASSLSGTGGRETQYL. CDR3 bases: TGTGCCAGCAGCTTGTCCGGGACAGGGGGCCGGGAGACCCAGTACTTA.

The chain recombines TRBV12-3 or TRBV12-4 with TRBJ2-7; no firm D call. V lost 3 bases to trimming and J lost 4 bases, with 13 bases between them. The CDR3 sequence is 14 residues long. This chain's CDR3 is CASSFGYPRYEQYF. CDR3 nucleotides: TGTGCCAGCAGTTTCGGCTACCCCAGGTACGAGCAGTACTTC.

This clonotype appeared a few times. The chain joins TRBV4-1 to TRBJ1-6; perhaps TRBD1 as D (6 bases). Germline CDR1 is MGHRA and CDR2 is YSYEKL. The CDR3 extends over 15 amino acids. V was clipped by 6 bases and J by 7 bases, with 16 bases between them. The CDR3 reads CASSIEGTRNSPLHF. In nucleotides, the CDR3 is TGCGCCAGCAGTATCGAGGGGACACGGAATTCACCCCTCCACTTT.

This clonotype has only a few counts. The chain links TRBV4-3 to TRBJ2-3; D gene uncertain. Germline V gives CDR1 LGHNA, CDR2 YSLEER. The CDR3 contains 15 residues. V shed 0 bases and J shed 4 bases, with 11 bases lying between them. This CDR3 is CASSQEGGVADTQYF. CDR3 nucleotides: TGCGCCAGCAGCCAAGAAGGTGGGGTTGCAGATACGCAGTATTTT.

This clonotype was observed a handful of times. The gene calls are TRBV12-3 or TRBV12-4 and TRBJ1-4; 9 positions match TRBD1. The CDR3 runs 13 residues. Germline trimming cut 7 bases from V and 8 bases from J; bases unmatched to any gene: 5. CDR3 nucleotide sequence: TGTGCCAGCACGGGACAGGGAGTGGAAAAACTGTTTTTT. Its protein product is CASTGQGVEKLFF.